This T cell receptor beta chain appears in the sequencing data of a study of T cells in Graves' hyperthyroidism and ophthalmopathy. Amplified regions were TCR beta CDR3 sequences from RNA transcripts. Researchers ran a first-round RT-PCR on the TCR CDR3 using the HTBI primer set. TCRdb reprocessed the multiplex PCR reads via MiXCR and lists one record per CDR3 protein. In the table there are 750,000 to 950,000 distinct CDR3 sequences, 38% of which are singletons. This CDR3 contains 11 residues. Germline CDR1 SGHVS, CDR2 FQNEAQ. The V gene lost 6 bases and the J gene lost 5 bases, with 7 bases spanning the gap. In this sample, this clonotype turned up many times.

Sequencing was done on a sample of blood. This receptor was identified in a man between 18 and 29 years old with Graves' hyperthyroidism. The chain is built from TRBV7-8 and TRBJ2-5; D uncertain. The CDR3 nucleotides are TGTGCCAGCAGGGGATGGGAGACCCAGTACTTC. Translated: CASRGWETQYF.